This TCR beta chain originates from a study of CD8 T cells in ankylosing spondylitis. At least ten counts were recorded for this clonotype. The germline V gene encodes CDR1 SGHTA and CDR2 FQGTGA. The CDR3 consists of 14 residues. V was trimmed by 5 bases and J by 7 bases, leaving 15 bases between them. The authors made TCR beta libraries by quantitative 5'-RACE with molecular barcodes. TCRdb ran MiXCR on the 5' RACE reads and lists one entry per CDR3 protein. Seen here are a few hundred thousand distinct CDR3 sequences, roughly 10% observed once, and the top ten hold approximately 20%. The material sequenced was blood, either unsorted or a sorted T cell fraction (not recorded which). The receptor's source is a male donor with ankylosing spondylitis or in good health (not recorded which). V and J are TRBV7-3 and TRBJ1-5; tentative D call: TRBD1 (5 bases). The DNA of the CDR3 is TGTGCCAGCAGCGCTCAGGGAGGGAACCAGCCCCAGCATTTT. It is translated as CASSAQGGNQPQHF.